Shown below are 23 T cell receptor beta chains from a single sample sequenced in a study of OX40 agonist ivuxolimab in advanced cancers. TCRdb keeps only in-frame clones here, not all; method: immunoSEQ multiplex PCR. Altogether more than 20,000 clones are present, approximately 90% being singletons, with the ten largest covering 20% to 25%. The sample in question was CD4+ or CD8+ T cells sorted from blood, obtained in a trial of the OX40 agonist ivuxolimab. The receptors come from an adult with an advanced solid tumor such as melanoma, head and neck, liver or kidney cancer.

This clone was seen more than once but under ten times. The CDR3 reads CASSLEPGDYIYNEQFF. In nucleotides, the CDR3 is TGCGCCAGCAGCTTGGAGCCGGGGGACTACATTTACAATGAGCAGTTCTTC. V gene TRBV5-1 combines with J gene TRBJ2-1, with 7 nucleotides matching TRBD2. V was pared by 0 bases and J by 4 bases, with 10 bases of the junction left unmatched. This CDR3 comprises 17 residues. The germline V gene encodes CDR1 SGHRS and CDR2 YFSETQ.

This rearrangement joins TRBV19 to TRBJ2-1; 9 bases align to TRBD2. The germline V gene has CDR1 LNHDA and CDR2 SQIVND (reference sequence). V lost 6 bases to trimming and J lost 6 bases; unmatched junction nucleotides: 6. The CDR3 extends over 14 amino acids. The CDR3 here is CASRLAGTANEQFF. CDR3 nucleotides: TGTGCCAGTAGGCTAGCGGGAACAGCCAATGAGCAGTTCTTC.

This sequence joins TRBV19 and TRBJ2-2; D not resolved. V lost 2 bases, J lost 0 bases, and 1 base lay in between. The CDR3 contains 13 residues. The V gene's germline CDR1 is LNHDA and CDR2 SQIVND (reference sequence). The CDR3 here is CASSITNTGELFF. The CDR3 coding sequence is TGTGCCAGTAGTATAACGAACACCGGGGAGCTGTTTTTT.

The rearrangement links TRBV5-6 to TRBJ2-4; 9 bases match TRBD1. This CDR3 is built from 16 residues. The V gene's germline CDR1 is SGHDT and CDR2 YYEEEE. Germline trimming cut 4 bases from V and 5 bases from J; bases unmatched to any gene: 10. CDR3 loop: CASSPGGQGLQNIQYF. DNA for the CDR3: TGTGCCAGCAGCCCGGGGGGACAGGGATTACAAAACATTCAGTACTTC. Together with reference TRBV5-6 and TRBJ2-4, the CDR3 gives the full variable domain: DAGVTQSPTHLIKTRGQQVTLRCSPKSGHDTVSWYQQALGQGPQFIFQYYEEEERQRGNFPDRFSGHQFPNYSSELNVNALLLGDSALYLCASSPGGQGLQNIQYFGAGTRLSVL.

This clone was counted only a few times. The chain employs TRBV7-9 and TRBJ2-2; weak D call: TRBD1 (5 bases). The CDR3 consists of 15 residues. V was clipped by 4 bases and J by 0 bases, with 9 bases between them. Germline V lookup: CDR1 SEHNR, CDR2 FQNEAQ (reference sequence). The CDR3 coding sequence is TGTGCCAGCAGCTCCAGGGTTACGAACACCGGGGAGCTGTTTTTT. Protein: CASSSRVTNTGELFF.

The gene calls are TRBV9 and TRBJ2-7; the match to TRBD1 covers 8 bases. The CDR3 covers 15 residues. Trimming cost V 0 bases and J 2 bases; bases outside gene matches: 4. Looked up from germline, CDR1 is SGDLS and CDR2 is YYNGEE. In nucleotides, the CDR3 is TGTGCCAGCAGCGTAGGCGGGGACAGGACCTACGAGCAGTACTTC. Translated, it gives CASSVGGDRTYEQYF.

The CDR3 loop reads CASRDSSYNEQFF. CDR3 DNA: TGTGCCTCTAGGGACAGCTCCTACAATGAGCAGTTCTTC. V is TRBV10-3 and J is TRBJ2-1, with TRBD1 matching over 7 bases. Trimming cost V 11 bases and J 0 bases; bases outside gene matches: 4. CDR3 length equals 13 residues. Germline V gene data show CDR1 as ENHRY and CDR2 as SYGVKD.

Written as DNA, the CDR3 is TGTGCCAGCTCGCCCGACAGGACGAACTACGAGCAGTACTTC. Encoded protein: CASSPDRTNYEQYF. The J gene is TRBJ2-7, the V gene TRBV18, with a tentative D call TRBD1 (6 bases). The CDR3 runs 14 residues. Germline V gene sequence: CDR1 KGHSH, CDR2 LQKENI. Trimming left V 6 bases short and J 3 bases short, with 15 bases between.

The CDR3 region is CASSSWGTALSYNEQFF. CDR3 DNA: TGTGCCAGCAGCTCGTGGGGGACTGCGCTCTCCTACAATGAGCAGTTCTTC. The rearrangement links TRBV7-9 to TRBJ2-1; weak D call: TRBD2 (6 bases). Per the germline V gene, CDR1 is SEHNR and CDR2 is FQNEAQ (reference sequence). The CDR3 runs 17 residues. Trimming stripped 4 bases from V and 0 bases from J, with 16 bases between.

The chain links TRBV7-9 to TRBJ1-4, with no clear D. The CDR3 extends over 15 amino acids. V was trimmed by 1 base and J by 4 bases, leaving 10 bases between them. Germline V gene lookup returns CDR1 SEHNR and CDR2 FQNEAQ (reference sequence). CDR3 sequence: CASSLEESHNEKLFF. The CDR3, as DNA: TGTGCCAGCAGCTTAGAAGAGTCTCATAATGAAAAACTGTTTTTT.

The gene calls are TRBV5-4 and TRBJ2-7; D is perhaps TRBD1 (5 bases). CDR1 is SGHNT, CDR2 YYREEE, per germline (reference sequence). With 2 bases removed from V and 0 bases from J, the gap between germline ends came to 18 bases. The CDR3 consists of 17 residues. In nucleotides, the CDR3 is TGTGCCAGCAGCTTATCTCAGGGAAGTGAAGGCTCCTACGAGCAGTACTTC. It yields the protein CASSLSQGSEGSYEQYF.

The table lists this clone with a few counts. This specimen includes other DNA sequences encoding the same CDR3. CDR3 in DNA: TGCGCCAGCAGCCAAGATCTACGGGGGGCCAACTACGAGCAGTACTTC. The encoded protein is CASSQDLRGANYEQYF. The V and J genes are TRBV4-3 and TRBJ2-7, with D possibly TRBD2 on 7 matching bases. The V and J ends lost 0 bases and 3 bases respectively, with 15 bases between them. The CDR3 is 16 residues long. Germline CDR1 LGHNA, CDR2 YSLEER.

J is TRBJ1-1 and V is TRBV2; maybe TRBD1 (5 bases). Trimming took off 3 bases at V and 5 bases at J, with 10 bases between the two ends. The CDR3 consists of 13 residues. In germline, CDR1 is SNHLY, CDR2 FYNNEI. CDR3 protein: CASSDREGTEAFF. In DNA, the CDR3 is TGTGCCAGCAGTGACCGCGAGGGGACTGAAGCTTTCTTT.

The gene calls are TRBV7-2 and TRBJ2-1, with TRBD2 as a possible D gene (6 bases). The CDR3 runs 14 residues. V lost 5 bases to trimming and J lost 5 bases, with 13 bases between them. Germline CDR1 is SGHTA and CDR2 is FQGNSA. Here the CDR3 reads CASSDTGVDNEQFF. DNA for the CDR3: TGTGCCAGCAGCGATACGGGGGTTGACAATGAGCAGTTCTTC.

The V and J genes are TRBV11-1 and TRBJ2-7, with 7 bases fitting TRBD1. The junction had 13 bases not matched to a gene; V was cut back by 3 bases and J by 5 bases. Germline loops: CDR1 SGHAT, CDR2 FQDESV (reference sequence). This CDR3 comprises 16 residues. The CDR3 here is CASSFWTGEGWNEQYF. The DNA for the CDR3 is TGTGCCAGCAGCTTTTGGACAGGTGAGGGGTGGAACGAGCAGTACTTC.

The chain is built from TRBV6-5 and TRBJ2-7; TRBD1 agrees at 8 bases. This CDR3 has 14 residues. Trimming took 2 bases from V and 7 from J; bases not matched to a gene: 7. Germline V lookup: CDR1 MNHEY, CDR2 SVGAGI. CDR3 in amino acids: CASSYGQGVGEQYF. The CDR3 nucleotides are TGTGCCAGCAGTTACGGACAGGGAGTGGGAGAGCAGTACTTC.

V is TRBV27 and J is TRBJ2-1, with 13 positions matching TRBD2. Germline-derived CDR1 and CDR2 are MNHEY and SMNVEV (reference sequence). The trim removed 5 bases at V and 6 bases at J, leaving 1 base unmatched. The CDR3 extends over 14 amino acids. The CDR3 loop reads CASSRLAGGNEQFF. CDR3 coding DNA: TGTGCCAGCAGTCGACTAGCGGGAGGCAATGAGCAGTTCTTC.

The chain combines TRBV10-3 with TRBJ2-1; 7 nucleotides align to TRBD2. There are 13 residues in the CDR3. Per the germline V gene, CDR1 is ENHRY and CDR2 is SYGVKD. The V segment lost 2 bases and the J segment 8 bases; nucleotides outside the gene matches: 3. The CDR3 bases are TGTGCCATCAGTGAGGGACTAGACCATGAGCAGTTCTTC. Translating it yields CAISEGLDHEQFF.

The chain links TRBV29-1 to TRBJ2-1, with D possibly TRBD2 on 6 matching bases. Germline V gene lookup returns CDR1 SQVTM and CDR2 ANQGSEA. This CDR3 is 15 amino acids long. Trimming pared 0 bases from V and 6 bases from J, leaving 15 bases between. In DNA, the CDR3 is TGCAGCGTTGAAGATCGGGAGCGGAACCTCAATGAGCAGTTCTTC. Its protein product is CSVEDRERNLNEQFF.

This clone was seen once. The gene calls are TRBV27 and TRBJ1-1, with 7 nucleotides matching TRBD1. The CDR3 contains 13 residues. Trimming at V came to 2 bases and at J to 7 bases, leaving 4 bases not matched to a gene. CDR1 is MNHEY, CDR2 SMNVEV, per germline (reference sequence). CDR3 sequence reads: CASSLRYRGEAFF. The CDR3 DNA reads as TGTGCCAGCAGTTTACGATACAGGGGTGAAGCTTTCTTT.

This sequence joins TRBV7-9 and TRBJ2-7; D is unclear. Trimming left V 0 bases short and J 2 bases short, with 8 bases between. Per the germline V gene, CDR1 is SEHNR and CDR2 is FQNEAQ (reference sequence). This CDR3 region has 14 residues. The CDR3 DNA is TGTGCCAGCAGCTTAGCCACCTCGCCCTACGAGCAGTACTTC. It codes for CASSLATSPYEQYF.

The chain joins TRBV6-1 to TRBJ2-2, with no clear D. CDR3 size: 13 residues. Trimming shortened V by 2 bases and J by 6 bases, and 7 bases separated the two germline ends. The V gene's germline CDR1 is MNHNS and CDR2 SASEGT. In DNA form, the CDR3 reads TGTGCCAGCAGTGAATGGCCGTCCGGGGAGCTGTTTTTT. Its protein is CASSEWPSGELFF.

The rearrangement uses TRBV5-4 and TRBJ2-7; TRBD1 matches at 8 bases. Germline lookup yields CDR1 SGHNT and CDR2 YYREEE (reference sequence). The CDR3 runs to 14 residues. Trimming removed 4 bases from V and 5 bases from J; junction bases left unmatched: 8. The CDR3 sequence is CASSPDRGWHEQYF. In nucleotides, the CDR3 is TGTGCCAGCAGCCCCGACAGGGGCTGGCACGAGCAGTACTTC. Looking up the rest from reference TRBV5-4 and TRBJ2-7 gives the full variable domain: ETGVTQSPTHLIKTRGQQVTLRCSSQSGHNTVSWYQQALGQGPQFIFQYYREEENGRGNFPPRFSGLQFPNYSSELNVNALELDDSALYLCASSPDRGWHEQYFGPGTRLTVT.